The source of this T cell receptor (beta chain) is a study of shared clonotypes between healthy human individuals. The CDR3 contains 13 residues. V lost 3 bases and J lost 0, with 5 bases in between. Per the germline V gene, CDR1 is LNHDA and CDR2 is SQIVND (reference sequence). Clones were read by immunoSEQ multiplex PCR, and TCRdb kept only the in-frame ones, dropping some. The sample comprises some 2.3 million clones, 85% to 95% of which are singletons, and about 0.39% rests with the top ten. This clone has just one count. Other DNA sequences in this sample translate to the same CDR3. The chain carries TRBV19 and TRBJ1-2; D remains ambiguous. This receptor was obtained from a man younger than 35 in good health. Some clones in this sample may be carry-over from other donors' samples. The sample taken for sequencing was naive CD4+ T cells from PBMCs. As to subset: CD45RA+ positively selected. CDR3 sequence reads: CASSIDTNYGYTF. DNA for the CDR3: TGTGCCAGTAGTATTGACACTAACTATGGCTACACCTTC.